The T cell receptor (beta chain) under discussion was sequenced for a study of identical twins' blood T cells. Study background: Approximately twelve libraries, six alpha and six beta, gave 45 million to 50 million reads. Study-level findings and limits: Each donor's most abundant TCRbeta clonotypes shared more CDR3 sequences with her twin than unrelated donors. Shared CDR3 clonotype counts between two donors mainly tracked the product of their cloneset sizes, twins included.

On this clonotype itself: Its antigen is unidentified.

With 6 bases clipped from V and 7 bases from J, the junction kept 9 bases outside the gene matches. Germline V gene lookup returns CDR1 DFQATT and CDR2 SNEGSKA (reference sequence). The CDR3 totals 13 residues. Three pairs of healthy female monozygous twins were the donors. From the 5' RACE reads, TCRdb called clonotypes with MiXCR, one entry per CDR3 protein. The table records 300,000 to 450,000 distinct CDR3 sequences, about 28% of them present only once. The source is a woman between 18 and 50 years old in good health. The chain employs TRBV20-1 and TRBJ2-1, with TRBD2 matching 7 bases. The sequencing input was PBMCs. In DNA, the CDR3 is TGCAGTGCCCCTCATGGGAGGGGAAATGAGCAGTTCTTC. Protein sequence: CSAPHGRGNEQFF.